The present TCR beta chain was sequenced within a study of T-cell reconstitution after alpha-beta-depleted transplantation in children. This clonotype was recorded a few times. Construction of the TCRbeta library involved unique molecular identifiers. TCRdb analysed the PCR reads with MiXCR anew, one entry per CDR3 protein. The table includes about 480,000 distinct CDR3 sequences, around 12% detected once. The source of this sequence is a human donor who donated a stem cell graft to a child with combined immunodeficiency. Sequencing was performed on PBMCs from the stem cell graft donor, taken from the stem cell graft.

CDR3: CASGFETGHEQYF. For the CDR3, the DNA is TGTGCTAGTGGTTTCGAGACAGGGCACGAGCAGTACTTC. V gene TRBV12-5 combines with J gene TRBJ2-7, with 7 bases aligning to TRBD1. There are 13 residues in the CDR3. Germline loops: CDR1 LGHNT, CDR2 FRNRAP. After removal of 3 bases from V and 5 bases from J, the junction contained 4 bases not matched to a gene.